These 21 T cell receptor beta chains came from one sample sequenced in a study of blood T cell repertoires in COVID-19. The assay was immunoSEQ multiplex PCR, and TCRdb's table has in-frame clones only and misses some. This table has around 41,000 clones, about 88% appearing once. The sample taken for sequencing was peripheral blood. These receptor sequences come from a human donor in a cohort sampled during active COVID-19.

This chain uses TRBV25-1 with TRBJ1-6; 10 nucleotides align to TRBD1. Germline V gives CDR1 MGHDK, CDR2 SYGVNS. CDR3 length: 15 amino acids. Trimming cost V 5 bases and J 9 bases; bases outside gene matches: 7. CDR3 sequence reads: CASSFGQGVVSPLHF. The CDR3 DNA sequence: TGTGCCAGCAGTTTTGGACAGGGGGTAGTTTCACCCCTCCACTTT.

CDR3 bases: TGTGCCAGCAGCTTAGATGAAGACAAGAACAATGAGCAGTTCTTC. It encodes CASSLDEDKNNEQFF. V and J are TRBV7-6 and TRBJ2-1; D call uncertain. Trimming shortened V by 1 base and J by 5 bases, and 12 bases separated the two germline ends. This CDR3 has 15 residues. Germline V gene data show CDR1 as SGHVS and CDR2 as FNYEAQ.

CDR3: CASSDVSGLNYGYTF. CDR3 DNA: TGTGCCAGCAGCGATGTCAGTGGCTTAAACTATGGCTACACCTTC. This chain connects TRBV27 to TRBJ1-2; D not resolved. CDR1 and CDR2 from the germline V gene are MNHEY and SMNVEV (reference sequence). CDR3 length equals 15 residues. With 6 bases removed from V and 2 bases from J, the gap between germline ends came to 16 bases.

For the CDR3, the DNA is TGTGCCAGCAGCCAGAGACAGGGGACTGGGGCCAACGTCCTGACTTTC. Protein sequence: CASSQRQGTGANVLTF. This chain connects TRBV4-2 to TRBJ2-6; 8 bases align to TRBD1. CDR1 and CDR2 from the germline V gene are LGHNA and YNFKEQ. The CDR3 sequence is 16 residues long. With 3 bases clipped from V and 2 bases from J, the junction kept 3 bases outside the gene matches.

DNA for the CDR3: TGTGCCAGCAGCGCCCGGACTGAAACCGGGGAGCTGTTTTTT. Translated, it gives CASSARTETGELFF. The chain employs TRBV9 and TRBJ2-2; D might be TRBD2 (5 bases). Germline V gene lookup returns CDR1 SGDLS and CDR2 YYNGEE. V was shortened by 3 bases and J by 5 bases, with 11 bases between the two germline ends. CDR3 size: 14 residues.

The gene calls are TRBV19 and TRBJ1-2; 7 nucleotides align to TRBD1. V lost 5 bases to trimming and J lost 8 bases; unmatched junction nucleotides: 14. The germline V gene has CDR1 LNHDA and CDR2 SQIVND (reference sequence). This CDR3 contains 15 residues. The CDR3 here is CASSPQTGLLSGYTF. CDR3 DNA sequence: TGTGCCAGTAGTCCCCAGACAGGGTTATTATCCGGCTACACCTTC.

CDR3 amino acids: CASSLGTSTDTQYF. The CDR3 nucleotides read TGCGCCAGCAGCTTGGGTACTAGCACAGATACGCAGTATTTT. The chain couples TRBV5-1 to TRBJ2-3; unclear D gene. This CDR3 is 14 amino acids long. Looked up from germline, CDR1 is SGHRS and CDR2 is YFSETQ. Deletions cut 0 bases from V and 0 bases from J, with 5 bases between.

The chain links TRBV28 to TRBJ1-4; 7 bases are shared with TRBD1. In germline, CDR1 is MDHEN, CDR2 SYDVKM. The length of the CDR3 is 15 residues. The V and J ends lost 6 bases and 0 bases, in that order; junction bases with no gene match: 4. This CDR3 is CASSMGQSTNEKLFF. In nucleotides, the CDR3 is TGTGCCAGCAGCATGGGACAGTCAACTAATGAAAAACTGTTTTTT.

The chain uses TRBV28 and TRBJ1-6; maybe TRBD1 (6 bases). This CDR3 comprises 14 residues. Germline lookup yields CDR1 MDHEN and CDR2 SYDVKM. V was cut by 7 bases and J by 7 bases, with 14 bases left in between. The CDR3 region is CASIRDRINSPLHF. The CDR3 DNA is TGTGCCAGCATTCGTGACAGGATCAATTCACCCCTCCACTTT. The full variable domain, with the rest looked up from reference TRBV28 and TRBJ1-6, is DVKVTQSSRYLVKRTGEKVFLECVQDMDHENMFWYRQDPGLGLRLIYFSYDVKMKEKGDIPEGYSVSREKKERFSLILESASTNQTSMYLCASIRDRINSPLHFGNGTRLTVT.

This chain links TRBV27 with TRBJ1-6; D call uncertain. Trimming cost V 0 bases and J 0 bases, with 9 bases left between them. The CDR3 totals 17 residues. Per germline, CDR1 MNHEY and CDR2 SMNVEV (reference sequence). CDR3 coding DNA: TGTGCCAGCAGTTTATCGTGGTCGGGCTCCTATAATTCACCCCTCCACTTT. Residues: CASSLSWSGSYNSPLHF.

This clone was observed a single time. The chain recombines TRBV6-5 with TRBJ2-2, with TRBD2 identical over 8 bases. Germline V gives CDR1 MNHEY, CDR2 SVGAGI. The CDR3 sequence is 14 residues long. Trimming at V came to 6 bases and at J to 7 bases, leaving 7 bases not matched to a gene. CDR3: CASRKTSVVGELFF. CDR3 nucleotide sequence: TGTGCCAGCAGGAAGACTAGCGTTGTCGGGGAGCTGTTTTTT.

The chain combines TRBV25-1 with TRBJ1-5; 10 nucleotides align to TRBD1. The trim removed 6 bases at V and 2 bases at J, leaving 1 base unmatched. The CDR3 covers 14 residues. Germline V lookup: CDR1 MGHDK, CDR2 SYGVNS. The CDR3: CASRGTGGNQPQHF. The CDR3 region has the DNA TGTGCCAGCAGGGGGACAGGGGGCAATCAGCCCCAGCATTTT.

This chain uses TRBV29-1 with TRBJ2-1; 9 nucleotides line up with TRBD2. CDR3 length equals 18 residues. The V and J ends lost 7 bases and 5 bases, in that order; junction bases with no gene match: 21. Germline-derived CDR1 and CDR2 are SQVTM and ANQGSEA. The CDR3: CSGMRASGNNHINNEQFF. As DNA, the CDR3 is TGCAGCGGAATGAGGGCTAGCGGGAACAATCACATTAACAATGAGCAGTTCTTC.

This rearrangement joins TRBV4-1 to TRBJ1-3; 10 nucleotides line up with TRBD1. The V segment lost 4 bases and the J segment 0 bases; nucleotides outside the gene matches: 9. CDR1 is MGHRA, CDR2 YSYEKL, per germline. There are 18 residues in the CDR3. The DNA of the CDR3 is TGCGCCAGCAGCCCATGGGGGGACAGGGGTTCCTCTGGAAACACCATATATTTT. Its protein is CASSPWGDRGSSGNTIYF.

V usage is TRBV2 and J usage is TRBJ2-7; 8 positions agree with TRBD2. V lost 7 bases to trimming and J lost 2 bases; unmatched junction nucleotides: 7. Germline V lookup: CDR1 SNHLY, CDR2 FYNNEI. CDR3 size: 14 residues. The CDR3 nucleotides read TGTGCCAGCAACCAGCGGGAGTCGACCTACGAGCAGTACTTC. It encodes CASNQRESTYEQYF.

The chain couples TRBV5-1 to TRBJ1-2, with D uncertain. This CDR3 is built from 14 residues. In germline, CDR1 is SGHRS, CDR2 YFSETQ. Trimming pared 4 bases from V and 7 bases from J, leaving 17 bases between. CDR3 sequence reads: CASSPYDKAGGYTF. The CDR3 nucleotides read TGCGCCAGCAGCCCATACGACAAGGCCGGTGGCTACACCTTC.

This clone came up once. The chain uses TRBV6-5 and TRBJ1-6; D not resolved. The CDR3 has 15 amino acids. Per germline, CDR1 MNHEY and CDR2 SVGAGI. V lost 6 bases and J 0 bases, leaving 9 bases between the germline ends. CDR3 DNA: TGTGCCAGCAGGCCTTCGAGCTCCTATAATTCACCCCTCCACTTT. Protein: CASRPSSSYNSPLHF.

This clone was recorded only once. J is TRBJ2-1 and V is TRBV6-5, with TRBD1 matching over 8 bases. Unmatched junction bases numbered 4, after V lost 4 bases and J lost 8 bases. Germline V gene sequence: CDR1 MNHEY, CDR2 SVGAGI. This CDR3 is built from 13 residues. CDR3 sequence reads: CASSWTGRDEQFF. The CDR3 DNA is TGTGCCAGCAGTTGGACAGGGAGAGATGAGCAGTTCTTC.

This chain joins TRBV6-6 and TRBJ2-4, with D maybe TRBD2 (6 bases). Germline V gene lookup returns CDR1 MNHNY and CDR2 SVGAGI (reference sequence). This CDR3 comprises 12 residues. V was pared by 6 bases and J by 5 bases, with 8 bases between. The CDR3 coding sequence is TGTGCCAGCAGCGCGGGACAAAACATTCAGTACTTC. Residues: CASSAGQNIQYF.

The genes are TRBV12-5 and TRBJ2-7; D may be TRBD1 (5 bases). V was cut by 0 bases and J by 5 bases, with 17 bases left in between. The CDR3 has 16 residues. The germline V gene encodes CDR1 LGHNT and CDR2 FRNRAP. The CDR3 DNA follows: TGTGCTAGTGGTTTGGTACTGTCTGGCAGGGCGCACGAGCAGTACTTC. This sequence encodes CASGLVLSGRAHEQYF. Using reference TRBV12-5 and TRBJ2-7 for the parts outside the CDR3, the full variable domain is DARVTQTPRHKVTEMGQEVTMRCQPILGHNTVFWYRQTMMQGLELLAYFRNRAPLDDSGMPKDRFSAEMPDATLATLKIQPSEPRDSAVYFCASGLVLSGRAHEQYFGPGTRLTVT.

This chain joins TRBV11-2 and TRBJ1-2; D possibly corresponds to TRBD1 (6 bases). Trimming pared 1 base from V and 2 bases from J, leaving 8 bases between. The germline V gene encodes CDR1 SGHAT and CDR2 FQNNGV. The CDR3 has 14 amino acids. The CDR3 here is CASSLGTGNYGYTF. CDR3 coding DNA: TGTGCCAGCAGCTTAGGCACAGGGAACTATGGCTACACCTTC.